Here is one T cell receptor (beta chain) with its context. The V gene's germline CDR1 is MNHNS and CDR2 SASEGT. The CDR3 contains 15 residues. J lost 0 bases, V lost 0 bases, and 0 bases had no gene match. The data were obtained in a study of blood T cells in healthy people across ages. Through a sample-barcoded 5' primer and a J-beta primer mix, a second PCR was run for roughly 7 to 11 cycles. Via MiXCR, TCRdb re-called the 5' RACE reads, giving one row per CDR3 protein. The sample yields over 1,300,000 distinct CDR3 sequences, approximately 59% seen once. The sequenced sample was blood. The source is a man between 18 and 29 years old in good health. The chain is built from TRBV6-1 and TRBJ2-7, with 9 bases matching TRBD2. CDR3 DNA: TGTGCCAGCAGTGAAGCTAGCGGGAGCTCCTACGAGCAGTACTTC. It codes for CASSEASGSSYEQYF.